These 21 T cell receptor beta chains originate from one sample sequenced in a study of T-cell reconstitution after alpha-beta-depleted transplantation in children. The TCRbeta library incorporated unique molecular identifiers. TCRdb fed the PCR reads into MiXCR, producing one record per CDR3 protein. This sample has hundreds of thousands of distinct CDR3 sequences, with roughly 10% found just once. Sequencing used PBMCs from the stem cell graft donor, obtained from the stem cell graft. The receptors come from a human donor who donated a stem cell graft to a child with acute myeloid leukemia.

Many counts were recorded for this clonotype. The V gene is TRBV7-2, the J gene TRBJ2-1, with 10 bases matching TRBD2. The CDR3 sequence is 15 residues long. The germline CDR1 and CDR2 sequences are SGHTA and FQGNSA. Trimming cost V 6 bases and J 9 bases; bases outside gene matches: 11. This CDR3 is CASSLRLAGAGEQFF. As DNA, the CDR3 is TGTGCCAGCAGTTTAAGGCTAGCGGGAGCTGGTGAGCAGTTCTTC.

Ten or more counts support this clonotype. The chain uses TRBV5-1 and TRBJ2-3, with D possibly TRBD2 on 5 matching bases. The CDR3 has 14 amino acids. Looked up from germline, CDR1 is SGHRS and CDR2 is YFSETQ. Trimming left V 6 bases short and J 1 base short, with 12 bases between. The CDR3 loop is CASTREWGTDTQYF. In DNA form, the CDR3 reads TGCGCCAGCACTAGGGAGTGGGGCACAGATACGCAGTATTTT. Variable domain in full (rest from reference TRBV5-1 and TRBJ2-3): KAGVTQTPRYLIKTRGQQVTLSCSPISGHRSVSWYQQTPGQGLQFLFEYFSETQRNKGNFPGRFSGRQFSNSRSEMNVSTLELGDSALYLCASTREWGTDTQYFGPGTRLTVL.

The gene calls are TRBV4-2 and TRBJ2-7; 10 bases match TRBD2. V trimming: 0 bases; J trimming: 4 bases; junction bases outside the gene matches: 12. CDR3 length: 18 residues. Germline CDR1 is LGHNA and CDR2 is YNFKEQ. The CDR3 coding sequence is TGTGCCAGCAGCCAAGATCCTAGCGGGAGCGTTACCCTTTACGAGCAGTACTTC. Translation: CASSQDPSGSVTLYEQYF.

V usage is TRBV18 and J usage is TRBJ2-2; the D gene is possibly TRBD1 (6 bases). V lost 6 bases and J 1 base, leaving 12 bases between the germline ends. Germline V gives CDR1 KGHSH, CDR2 LQKENI. The CDR3 runs to 15 residues. CDR3 sequence reads: CASSITGKNTGELFF. The CDR3 DNA reads TGTGCCAGCTCGATTACAGGGAAGAACACCGGGGAGCTGTTTTTT.

The chain links TRBV6-4 to TRBJ2-1; a weak D match, TRBD2 (6 bases). This CDR3 is built from 14 residues. V lost 5 bases, J lost 15 bases, and 23 bases lay in between. Germline loops: CDR1 MRHNA, CDR2 SNTAGT. Here the CDR3 DNA reads TGTGCCAGCAGTCCATACGGGACTTCGGGAGTGTCGTTCTTC. Its translation: CASSPYGTSGVSFF.

V usage is TRBV5-1 and J usage is TRBJ2-7, with D perhaps matching TRBD1 or TRBD2 (5 bases each). The CDR3 covers 15 residues. Trimming took 5 bases from V and 0 from J, leaving 15 bases between them. Looked up from germline, CDR1 is SGHRS and CDR2 is YFSETQ. The CDR3 loop reads CASSPGFGSSYEQYF. The DNA of the CDR3 is TGCGCCAGCAGTCCAGGGTTTGGGAGCTCCTACGAGCAGTACTTC.

The chain has TRBV19 and TRBJ2-1, with a possible D match to TRBD1 (8 bases). Germline CDR1 LNHDA, CDR2 SQIVND (reference sequence). V lost 6 bases to trimming and J lost 8 bases, with 23 bases between them. The CDR3 totals 16 residues. Here the CDR3 DNA reads TGTGCCAGTAGACGCGATGCCGGACAGGGAGGGTATGAGCAGTTCTTC. Translating gives CASRRDAGQGGYEQFF.

The table lists this clonotype with a few counts. The chain combines TRBV28 with TRBJ2-3, with D possibly being TRBD2 (5 bases). Germline V CDR1 and CDR2: MDHEN, SYDVKM. Trimming took 5 bases from V and 5 from J, leaving 11 bases between them. The CDR3 is 13 amino acids. CDR3 sequence reads: CASSTRGLDTQYF. CDR3 nucleotides: TGTGCCAGCAGTACCCGGGGATTAGATACGCAGTATTTT.

The J gene is TRBJ2-5, the V gene TRBV20-1; 11 bases agree with TRBD2. V trimming: 0 bases; J trimming: 5 bases; junction bases outside the gene matches: 11. Looked up from germline, CDR1 is DFQATT and CDR2 is SNEGSKA (reference sequence). CDR3 length: 17 residues. CDR3 protein: CSARDPQGLAEGETQYF. DNA for the CDR3: TGCAGTGCTAGAGATCCACAGGGACTAGCGGAGGGGGAGACCCAGTACTTC.

The CDR3 sequence is CASSQDDRPQETQYF. The CDR3 coding sequence is TGCGCCAGCAGCCAAGATGACCGTCCCCAAGAGACCCAGTACTTC. The chain links TRBV4-3 to TRBJ2-5; D not resolved. CDR1 and CDR2 from the germline V gene are LGHNA and YSLEER. V was cut by 0 bases and J by 1 base, with 9 bases left in between. This CDR3 is 15 amino acids long.

This clonotype was observed many times. The J gene is TRBJ1-5, the V gene TRBV15; tentatively, D is TRBD1 (5 bases). With 0 bases removed from V and 3 bases from J, the gap between germline ends came to 12 bases. Germline CDR1 and CDR2: LNHNV and YYDKDF (reference sequence). This CDR3 has 16 amino acids. The CDR3 sequence: CATSRDRGRVNQPQHF. Here the CDR3 DNA reads TGTGCCACCAGCAGAGATCGTGGCAGGGTCAATCAGCCCCAGCATTTT.

This clonotype was found a few times. The gene calls are TRBV5-1 and TRBJ2-5; no firm D call. Trimming cost V 4 bases and J 1 base, with 17 bases left between them. The CDR3 runs to 16 residues. Germline V gives CDR1 SGHRS, CDR2 YFSETQ. Here the CDR3 DNA reads TGCGCCAGCAGCACGAGAAAAGCCGGTTTCCAAGAGACCCAGTACTTC. Protein sequence: CASSTRKAGFQETQYF. The full variable domain, rest sourced from reference TRBV5-1 and TRBJ2-5, is KAGVTQTPRYLIKTRGQQVTLSCSPISGHRSVSWYQQTPGQGLQFLFEYFSETQRNKGNFPGRFSGRQFSNSRSEMNVSTLELGDSALYLCASSTRKAGFQETQYFGPGTRLLVL.

This chain links TRBV2 with TRBJ2-3; 12 nucleotides align to TRBD2. This CDR3 is built from 15 residues. The V gene end was trimmed by 2 bases and the J gene end by 5 bases; junction bases not matched to a gene: 2. Germline CDR1 is SNHLY and CDR2 is FYNNEI. The CDR3 DNA is TGTGCCAGCAGTGAACGGGGACTAGCGGGAGATACGCAGTATTTT. Residues: CASSERGLAGDTQYF. Variable domain in full (rest from reference TRBV2 and TRBJ2-3): EPEVTQTPSHQVTQMGQEVILRCVPISNHLYFYWYRQILGQKVEFLVSFYNNEISEKSEIFDDQFSVERPDGSNFTLKIRSTKLEDSAMYFCASSERGLAGDTQYFGPGTRLTVL.

This clonotype was detected ten times or more. V usage is TRBV2 and J usage is TRBJ2-3; maybe TRBD1 (5 bases). CDR3 length: 14 amino acids. Germline V gene data show CDR1 as SNHLY and CDR2 as FYNNEI. V gave up 6 bases and J gave up 8 bases, with 18 bases separating them. CDR3 nucleotide sequence: TGTGCCAGCAGCGAGACGACCGATAGGGGTACGCAGTATTTT. Translation gives CASSETTDRGTQYF.

Ten or more counts support this clonotype. The chain links TRBV29-1 to TRBJ2-3; D not certain. The germline gives CDR1 SQVTM, CDR2 ANQGSEA. CDR3 length: 12 residues. V lost 5 bases to trimming and J lost 2 bases, with 8 bases between them. In DNA form, the CDR3 reads TGCAGCGTTAATCGGATCACAGATACGCAGTATTTT. It translates to CSVNRITDTQYF.

In DNA form, the CDR3 reads TGCAGTGCTGACCCCCCCGGGAGGGCCGGGGAGACCCAGTACTTC. It translates to CSADPPGRAGETQYF. The chain combines TRBV20-1 with TRBJ2-5, with 8 bases identical to TRBD2. In germline, CDR1 is DFQATT, CDR2 SNEGSKA (reference sequence). The CDR3 extends over 15 amino acids. Trimming removed 5 bases from V and 5 bases from J; junction bases left unmatched: 13.

The CDR3 here is CASSPSGRETDTQYF. CDR3 DNA sequence: TGTGCCAGCAGCCCTAGCGGGAGGGAAACAGATACGCAGTATTTT. The rearrangement joins TRBV7-2 to TRBJ2-3, with TRBD2 matching over 12 bases. This CDR3 spans 15 amino acids. Germline lookup yields CDR1 SGHTA and CDR2 FQGNSA. The trim removed 5 bases at V and 3 bases at J, leaving 3 bases unmatched.

The chain links TRBV29-1 to TRBJ2-3; D remains unclear. The CDR3 runs 12 residues. Germline V lookup: CDR1 SQVTM, CDR2 ANQGSEA. Trimming removed 4 bases at V and 2 bases at J, with 7 bases between. The CDR3 loop is CSVGVYTDTQYF. CDR3 in DNA: TGCAGCGTTGGGGTATACACAGATACGCAGTATTTT.

This clonotype has a handful of counts. The V and J genes are TRBV3-1 and TRBJ2-7; 7 positions match TRBD2. Trimming took 3 bases from V and 4 from J; bases not matched to a gene: 3. Germline CDR1 reads LGHDT; CDR2 reads YNNKEL (reference sequence). The CDR3 has 13 amino acids. The DNA of the CDR3 is TGTGCCAGCAGCCACGCGGGAGTGTACGAGCAGTACTTC. It is translated as CASSHAGVYEQYF.

The DNA for the CDR3 is TGCAGTGCTAGAGATCGGACAGGGAGAAATGAGCAGTTCTTC. It yields the protein CSARDRTGRNEQFF. The chain links TRBV20-1 to TRBJ2-1, with 8 bases identical to TRBD1. CDR3 length: 14 amino acids. Germline V gene data show CDR1 as DFQATT and CDR2 as SNEGSKA (reference sequence). The J segment lost 7 bases and the V segment lost 0 bases, leaving 5 bases of the junction unmatched.

This clonotype appeared a few times. In nucleotides, the CDR3 is TGTGCCAGCAGACCCGGGACTACCCAATATACAGATACGCAGTATTTT. Amino acid sequence: CASRPGTTQYTDTQYF. The V and J genes are TRBV6-1 and TRBJ2-3; 7 bases line up with TRBD2. This CDR3 has 16 amino acids. Germline lookup yields CDR1 MNHNS and CDR2 SASEGT. J gave up 3 bases and V 6 bases, and 12 bases lay outside the gene matches.